This T cell receptor (beta chain) is from a study of PD-1 blockade in classical Hodgkin lymphoma. Study overall: Patients had nivolumab dosed at 3 mg/kg, delivered intravenously every 2 weeks.

Only a few counts were recorded for this clone. Its cognate antigen is unknown. Losses at the gene ends were 4 bases for V and 2 bases for J; bases not matched to a gene: 9. The CDR3 is 15 residues long. Germline V CDR1 and CDR2: GTSNPN, SVGIG (reference sequence). TCRdb's table, derived via immunoSEQ multiplex PCR, lists solely in-frame clones and lacks some. The sample lists 9,900 or so clones; 74% were seen once. Findings of the study overall: Relapsed/refractory patients reportedly had the lowest baseline TCR diversity, below newly diagnosed patients, who were below healthy donors.

With no exception, relapse followed autologous stem cell transplantation in all patients, and brentuximab vedotin exposure varied. Researchers report purifying CD4+ T cells from thawed PBMCs by magnetic negative selection. Reported best responses ranged across complete response, partial response or progressive disease. The source of this sequence is a human donor with classical Hodgkin lymphoma. The chain links TRBV30 to TRBJ1-1; 8 bases agree with TRBD1. Here the sequenced sample was CD4+ T cells from blood, taken at baseline. CDR3 coding DNA: TGTGCCTGGACCCCCTTGACAGGGGTTAACACTGAAGCTTTCTTT. It is translated as CAWTPLTGVNTEAFF.